This is a list of T cell receptor beta chains from one sample in a study of blood T cell repertoires in COVID-19. Assay: immunoSEQ multiplex PCR; the TCRdb copy retains only in-frame clones and omits some. The repertoire has 190,000 or so clones, around 87% of them found once; the top ten carry 2.7%. The sample comprised peripheral blood. Receptor source: a man aged 35 to 55 with active or convalescent COVID-19. The conserved cysteine and the conserved F or W are not part of the CDR3 here. A D gene is named only where the DNA matches it firmly.

j_call v_call d_call cdr3_aa
TRBJ2-7 TRBV5-4 - ASSFDSYEQY
TRBJ2-3 TRBV18 - ASSPGQPSTDTQY
TRBJ2-7 TRBV3-1/TRBV3-2 - ASSQDLSTNEQY
TRBJ1-6 TRBV12-3/TRBV12-4 TRBD1 ASKGQDSPLH
TRBJ2-7 TRBV10-1 - ASSGATGGKHEQY
TRBJ2-3 TRBV7-9 TRBD1 ASSPGQGAGSTDTQY
TRBJ2-5 TRBV7-2 - ASSAPHEETQY
TRBJ1-2 TRBV6-1 - ASSEGGDYGYT
TRBJ1-1 TRBV28 - ASSLRSTEAF
TRBJ2-7 TRBV7-2 TRBD1 ASSTGTGPYEQY
TRBJ2-1 TRBV7-9 TRBD1 ASSPIPGQASNEQF
TRBJ2-2 TRBV10-3 TRBD2 AIGGLAGANTGELF
TRBJ2-3 TRBV19 TRBD2 ASSIASLAGTNTQY
TRBJ1-6 TRBV7-2 - ASSLAIDGPYNSPLH
TRBJ2-2 TRBV19 TRBD2 ASSFGLAGGRVTGELF
TRBJ2-4 TRBV2 TRBD2 ASGGLAGNIQY